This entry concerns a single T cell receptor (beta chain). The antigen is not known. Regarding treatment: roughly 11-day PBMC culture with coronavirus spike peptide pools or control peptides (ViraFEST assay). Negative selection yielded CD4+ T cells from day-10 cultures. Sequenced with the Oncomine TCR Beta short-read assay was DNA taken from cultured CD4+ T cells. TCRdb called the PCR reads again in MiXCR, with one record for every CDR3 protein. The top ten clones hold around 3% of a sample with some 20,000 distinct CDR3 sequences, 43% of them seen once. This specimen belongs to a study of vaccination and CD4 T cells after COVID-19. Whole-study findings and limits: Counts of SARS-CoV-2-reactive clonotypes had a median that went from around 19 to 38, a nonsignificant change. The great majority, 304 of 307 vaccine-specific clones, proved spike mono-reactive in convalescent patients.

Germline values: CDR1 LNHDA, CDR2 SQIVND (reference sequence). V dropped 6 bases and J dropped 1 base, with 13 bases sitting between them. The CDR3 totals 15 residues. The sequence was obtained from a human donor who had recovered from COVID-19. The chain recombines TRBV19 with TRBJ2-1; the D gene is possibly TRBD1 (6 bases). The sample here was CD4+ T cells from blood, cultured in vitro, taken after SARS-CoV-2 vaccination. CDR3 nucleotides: TGTGCCAGTAGGTTGGGGACACTATCCTACAATGAGCAGTTCTTC. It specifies CASRLGTLSYNEQFF.